The clone carrying this TCR beta chain turned up a few times. Its specificity is unknown. This entry belongs to a study of T-cell memory formation after mild COVID-19. About the study: For the most part, TCR clusters were specific to one donor.

General observations from the study: Some SARS-CoV-2-responding clones were already detected in memory before infection. While clones contracting from day 15 to 85 were balanced between CD4 and CD8, later expanders leaned CD4+.

TCR alpha and TCR beta cDNA libraries with sample barcodes and UMIs came from 5'RACE using constant-segment primers. MiXCR, run by TCRdb on the 5' RACE reads, gives a single entry per CDR3 protein. Seen here are a few hundred thousand distinct CDR3 sequences, roughly 15% observed once, and the top ten hold approximately 20%. Germline V gene data show CDR1 as SGHAT and CDR2 as FQNNGV. The V segment lost 2 bases and the J segment 4 bases; nucleotides outside the gene matches: 6. This CDR3 comprises 16 residues. The rearrangement joins TRBV11-2 to TRBJ2-3, with TRBD2 identical over 10 bases. This receptor was identified in a man aged 18 to 29 who had mild COVID-19 (a few samples of this study predate the infection). Cell type and time point are not known. Material: PBMCs or a T cell subset sorted from them (not recorded which). The CDR3 nucleotides are TGTGCCAGCAGCTTAATGAGCGGGGGGGGCTCAGATACGCAGTATTTT. Amino acid sequence: CASSLMSGGGSDTQYF. Drawing the rest from reference TRBV11-2 and TRBJ2-3, the complete variable domain is EAGVAQSPRYKIIEKRQSVAFWCNPISGHATLYWYQQILGQGPKLLIQFQNNGVVDDSQLPKDRFSAERLKGVDSTLKIQPAKLEDSAVYLCASSLMSGGGSDTQYFGPGTRLTVL.